The text below deals with one T cell receptor (beta chain). It has no known antigen specificity. One base away there is no much larger clone; base qualities are not given. This sample was taken from a study of T cell responses to AZD1222 COVID-19 vaccine (dated by TCRdb to the early 2020s). For the study in its entirety: TCR sequencing covered roughly 230 trial participants: about 210 given two doses of AZD1222 and 26 given two doses of MenACWY control vaccine. Trial participants were enrolled by age into subgroups of 18-55, 56-69 and 70-plus years, and around 150, 28 and 57 TCR-sequenced participants, respectively, were included in these subgroups. The study at large found these results: No day 14 peak-response samples were available, so repertoires were characterized only after the peak T cell response. Participants were mostly white British, with more females than males. The authors suggested clonal diversity may have been underestimated. Spike-specific TCR breadth and depth rose significantly after two AZD1222 doses compared with day 0 and with MenACWY recipients. Only a handful of AZD1222 recipients were SARS-CoV-2 seropositive at baseline, limiting conclusions about previously exposed vaccinees. The 56-69-year group was small, and its depth increase did not reach significance, likely because of low power. Reportedly, almost half of the unique spike-specific TCRs recognized epitopes lying outside the regions that are mutated in the B.1.351 and B.1.1.7 variants. CD4 TCRs associated with the vaccine covered the entire spike protein, and the dominant responses were in regions 160-218 and 743-854.

The CDR3 regions of human TCRbeta chains were analyzed by immunosequencing. In the authors' own workflow: TCRs in the repertoires were matched against a reference library of SARS-CoV-2-specific TCRs that had been generated with the MIRA antigen-specificity platform. Breadth was defined as the fraction of unique TCRs that were SARS-CoV-2-associated, and depth was defined as the fraction of total T cells that were SARS-CoV-2-associated. Using the MIRA data, each spike-specific TCR was mapped to the spike region that the TCR reacts to and placed in a CD4 or CD8 class. Log10-transformed breadth and depth values were compared by one-way ANOVA with Sidak's multiple comparisons tests. TCRdb's version of the immuneACCESS table is confined to in-frame rearrangements and falls short of the full clone set. An unresolved V gene accounts for under half of the shortfall where checked; the remainder is of unknown origin. V, J and clone size are taken as reported in that table, and D and trimming were inferred from the DNA itself. The sample profile shows about 150,000 clones; more than 85% of them were found once. In total, the top ten clones hold over 1% of the sample.

From the cysteine up to the phenylalanine, the CDR3 has a length of 14 residues. The kept DNA is CDR3 alone, 42 bases in frame from the first base. Sequences MNHEY (CDR1) and SVGAGI (CDR2) are obtained from the germline V gene. Trimming costs V 7 bases and J 3 bases, and their ends lie 12 bases apart. Reading the label with the study, this specimen's time point is: about 28 days (+/-7) after the second vaccine dose. AZD1222 recipients with second doses at about 4 weeks or about 12 weeks were pooled, because spike-specific TCR depth and breadth did not differ between schedules. Vaccinee samples came from UK trials COV001 and COV002, including a single-blind randomized controlled phase 2/3 trial of AZD1222 (ChAdOx1 nCoV-19) in healthy adults. Trial participant PBMC samples were collected at day 0 and day 28 after the second dose for TCRbeta chain sequencing.

The sequencing here drew on peripheral blood, taken 28 days after the second AZD1222 dose. The rearrangement joined TRBV6-5 to TRBJ1-4, with no reliable assignment of the D segment. This receptor was identified in an adult who received the AZD1222 COVID-19 vaccine. The sequenced DNA: TGTGCCAGCACTTCTAACGTCGCTAATGAAAAACTGTTTTTT. Its amino acids are CASTSNVANEKLFF.